The rows below give T cell receptor beta chains drawn from one sample of a study of shared clonotypes between healthy human individuals. Some clones are missing from TCRdb's copy, which holds only in-frame ones; the method was immunoSEQ multiplex PCR. The sample has roughly 500,000 clones; over 65% are singletons. The sample comprised PBMCs. Receptor source: a woman between 40 and 55 years old in good health. Some clones in this sample may be carry-over from other donors' samples. Both conserved end residues are part of each CDR3. Each record gives: J gene, D gene, V gene, clone size, CDR3 DNA, CDR3 protein. D genes are given only for firm matches. A clone size is listed for some rows: how often the clone was seen (once, few, many), or a class if it is expanded.

j_call: TRBJ2-5
d_call: NA
v_call: TRBV5-1
clone_size: NA
cdr3_nt: TGCGCCAGCAGCTTGCCGAAGACAGATTTGGAGACCCAGTACTTC
cdr3_aa: CASSLPKTDLETQYF

j_call: TRBJ2-7
d_call: NA
v_call: TRBV7-2
clone_size: NA
cdr3_nt: TGTGCCAGCAGCCGACAAGGGGGAATCTCCTACGAGCAGTACTTC
cdr3_aa: CASSRQGGISYEQYF

j_call: TRBJ1-5
d_call: TRBD1
v_call: TRBV18
clone_size: many
cdr3_nt: TGTGCCAGCTCACCATTAGGGGGCTTCGGCAATCAGCCCCAGCATTTT
cdr3_aa: CASSPLGGFGNQPQHF

j_call: TRBJ1-1
d_call: TRBD1
v_call: TRBV5-1
clone_size: NA
cdr3_nt: TGCGCCAGCAGCTCAGGACAGGGCCCTGAAGCTTTCTTT
cdr3_aa: CASSSGQGPEAFF

j_call: TRBJ1-1
d_call: NA
v_call: TRBV11-2
clone_size: NA
cdr3_nt: TGTGCCAGCAGCTCTTGGACAGACGCCAACACTGAAGCTTTCTTT
cdr3_aa: CASSSWTDANTEAFF

j_call: TRBJ2-1
d_call: TRBD2
v_call: TRBV4-2
clone_size: many
cdr3_nt: TGTGCCAGCAGCCGGCCGGGACTAGCGGGAAGTAATGAGCAGTTCTTC
cdr3_aa: CASSRPGLAGSNEQFF

j_call: TRBJ2-3
d_call: NA
v_call: TRBV10-2
clone_size: NA
cdr3_nt: TGCGCCAGCAGTGATTTATTTAATGCAGATACGCAGTATTTT
cdr3_aa: CASSDLFNADTQYF

j_call: TRBJ2-1
d_call: NA
v_call: TRBV6-5
clone_size: NA
cdr3_nt: TGTGCCATGGAGGAAGGTCGGAGCGATGAGCAGTTCTTC
cdr3_aa: CAMEEGRSDEQFF

j_call: TRBJ1-2
d_call: NA
v_call: TRBV6-1
clone_size: many
cdr3_nt: TGTGCCAGCACCTCAGACGGGACCGACAACTATGGCTACACCTTC
cdr3_aa: CASTSDGTDNYGYTF

j_call: TRBJ1-4
d_call: NA
v_call: TRBV7-8
clone_size: NA
cdr3_nt: TGTGCCAGCAGCCCGCCGGGGGTGCGAACTAATGAAAAACTGTTTTTT
cdr3_aa: CASSPPGVRTNEKLFF

j_call: TRBJ2-1
d_call: TRBD1
v_call: TRBV10-1
clone_size: NA
cdr3_nt: TGCGCCAGCAGTAGGGACAGGGCAGTCAATGAGCAGTTCTTC
cdr3_aa: CASSRDRAVNEQFF

j_call: TRBJ1-1
d_call: NA
v_call: TRBV5-6
clone_size: NA
cdr3_nt: TGTGCCAGCAGCTTGGCCGGCCAGTTCACTGAAGCTTTCTTT
cdr3_aa: CASSLAGQFTEAFF

j_call: TRBJ2-7
d_call: TRBD2
v_call: TRBV9
clone_size: NA
cdr3_nt: TGTGCCAGCAGCGTAGGGCTAGCGGGAGGGCCGCTAGACGAGCAGTACTTC
cdr3_aa: CASSVGLAGGPLDEQYF

j_call: TRBJ2-1
d_call: TRBD2
v_call: TRBV5-1
clone_size: NA
cdr3_nt: TGCGCCAGCAGCGCAATTTTAGCGGGAAAGTACAATGAGCAGTTCTTC
cdr3_aa: CASSAILAGKYNEQFF

j_call: TRBJ2-6
d_call: NA
v_call: TRBV4-3
clone_size: NA
cdr3_nt: TGCGCCAGCAGCCAAGATTTGGGGCTCGGGGCTGGGGCCAACGTCCTGACTTTC
cdr3_aa: CASSQDLGLGAGANVLTF

j_call: TRBJ2-5
d_call: TRBD2
v_call: TRBV28
clone_size: NA
cdr3_nt: TGTGCCAGCAGTTCGCGGACTAGCGGTTCTAAAGAGACCCAGTACTTC
cdr3_aa: CASSSRTSGSKETQYF

j_call: TRBJ2-1
d_call: TRBD2
v_call: TRBV28
clone_size: NA
cdr3_nt: TGTGCCAGCAGTACAGGGACTAGCGGGATAGAGCAGTTCTTC
cdr3_aa: CASSTGTSGIEQFF

j_call: TRBJ2-3
d_call: NA
v_call: TRBV18
clone_size: NA
cdr3_nt: TGTGCCAGCTCACCCTCCCCAGGCACGCAGTATTTT
cdr3_aa: CASSPSPGTQYF

j_call: TRBJ1-2
d_call: NA
v_call: TRBV19
clone_size: NA
cdr3_nt: TGTGCCAGTAGTATGCGGGTTAACTATGGCTACACCTTC
cdr3_aa: CASSMRVNYGYTF

j_call: TRBJ2-2
d_call: NA
v_call: TRBV5-1
clone_size: NA
cdr3_nt: TGCGCCAGCAGCTCGACCGGGGCCACCGGGGAGCTGTTTTTT
cdr3_aa: CASSSTGATGELFF

j_call: TRBJ2-7
d_call: TRBD2
v_call: TRBV5-4
clone_size: NA
cdr3_nt: TGTGCCAGCAGCTTCGGGACTAGCGGCTCCTACGAGCAGTACTTC
cdr3_aa: CASSFGTSGSYEQYF

j_call: TRBJ1-4
d_call: NA
v_call: TRBV7-9
clone_size: NA
cdr3_nt: TGTGCCAGCAGCTTAGGGACAGCTAATGAAAAACTGTTTTTT
cdr3_aa: CASSLGTANEKLFF

j_call: TRBJ1-1
d_call: NA
v_call: TRBV7-9
clone_size: NA
cdr3_nt: TGTGCCAGCAGCTTAGTGCAGGGTGCCACTGAAGCTTTCTTT
cdr3_aa: CASSLVQGATEAFF

j_call: TRBJ2-5
d_call: NA
v_call: TRBV7-2
clone_size: NA
cdr3_nt: TGTGCCAGCAGCCCCGTGGGAGTGATTGGGGAGACCCAGTACTTC
cdr3_aa: CASSPVGVIGETQYF

j_call: TRBJ2-1
d_call: TRBD2
v_call: TRBV14
clone_size: once
cdr3_nt: TGTGCCAGCAGCCCGACTAGCGGGGGATACAATGAGCAGTTCTTC
cdr3_aa: CASSPTSGGYNEQFF

j_call: TRBJ2-7
d_call: NA
v_call: TRBV6-5
clone_size: NA
cdr3_nt: TGTGCCAGCAGTTCGCCCGGATCCTACGAGCAGTACTTC
cdr3_aa: CASSSPGSYEQYF

j_call: TRBJ1-1
d_call: NA
v_call: TRBV11-2
clone_size: NA
cdr3_nt: TGTGCCAGCAGCCGGGGGATGAACACTGAAGCTTTCTTT
cdr3_aa: CASSRGMNTEAFF

j_call: TRBJ1-2
d_call: TRBD1
v_call: TRBV2
clone_size: NA
cdr3_nt: TGTGCCAGCAGTGAATGGGGGACAGGGACTGGCTACACCTTC
cdr3_aa: CASSEWGTGTGYTF

j_call: TRBJ1-2
d_call: NA
v_call: TRBV15
clone_size: NA
cdr3_nt: TGTGCCACCAGTCCTCCGGGACGTTATGGCTACACCTTC
cdr3_aa: CATSPPGRYGYTF

j_call: TRBJ1-1
d_call: TRBD1
v_call: TRBV2
clone_size: NA
cdr3_nt: TGTGCCAGCAGTGACGGGGACAGGGGGCTAACAGCTTTCTTT
cdr3_aa: CASSDGDRGLTAFF

j_call: TRBJ2-6
d_call: NA
v_call: TRBV5-1
clone_size: few
cdr3_nt: TGCGCCAGCAGCTTGCGGCTCTCTGGGGCCAACGTCCTGACTTTC
cdr3_aa: CASSLRLSGANVLTF

j_call: TRBJ2-7
d_call: NA
v_call: TRBV5-6
clone_size: few
cdr3_nt: TGTGCCAGCAGCATGGCGACTAGTTACGAGCAGTACTTC
cdr3_aa: CASSMATSYEQYF

j_call: TRBJ2-7
d_call: NA
v_call: TRBV28
clone_size: NA
cdr3_nt: TGTGCCAGCAGTTTAGGTGGGGGCTACGAGCAGTACTTC
cdr3_aa: CASSLGGGYEQYF

j_call: TRBJ1-5
d_call: NA
v_call: TRBV5-8
clone_size: NA
cdr3_nt: TGTGCCAGCAGCTTGGTAAAGGGACAGCCCCAGCATTTT
cdr3_aa: CASSLVKGQPQHF

j_call: TRBJ1-5
d_call: NA
v_call: TRBV6-6
clone_size: NA
cdr3_nt: TGTGCCAGCAGTTACGACGTAATCCGCCACAATCAGCCCCAGCATTTT
cdr3_aa: CASSYDVIRHNQPQHF

j_call: TRBJ1-3
d_call: NA
v_call: TRBV5-6
clone_size: NA
cdr3_nt: TGTGCCAGCAGCTTTCTCGGTAGCTCTGGAAACACCATATATTTT
cdr3_aa: CASSFLGSSGNTIYF

j_call: TRBJ1-1
d_call: NA
v_call: TRBV29-1
clone_size: NA
cdr3_nt: TGCAGCGCCGGAGTGGGGGGAGGAACTGAAGCTTTCTTT
cdr3_aa: CSAGVGGGTEAFF

j_call: TRBJ2-1
d_call: NA
v_call: TRBV6-6
clone_size: NA
cdr3_nt: TGTGCCAGCAGTTACAAGGACCTATACAATGAGCAGTTCTTC
cdr3_aa: CASSYKDLYNEQFF

j_call: TRBJ2-1
d_call: NA
v_call: TRBV29-1
clone_size: NA
cdr3_nt: TGCAGCGTTGGAGTAGGCTCTCGGAATGAGCAGTTCTTC
cdr3_aa: CSVGVGSRNEQFF

j_call: TRBJ1-2
d_call: NA
v_call: TRBV7-3
clone_size: NA
cdr3_nt: TGTGCCAGCAGCCCCGACGAAGGAGGGTTCAGGGGCTACACCTTC
cdr3_aa: CASSPDEGGFRGYTF

j_call: TRBJ1-4
d_call: NA
v_call: TRBV7-2
clone_size: many
cdr3_nt: TGTGCCAGCAGCTTAGTGGTCAATGAAAAACTGTTTTTT
cdr3_aa: CASSLVVNEKLFF